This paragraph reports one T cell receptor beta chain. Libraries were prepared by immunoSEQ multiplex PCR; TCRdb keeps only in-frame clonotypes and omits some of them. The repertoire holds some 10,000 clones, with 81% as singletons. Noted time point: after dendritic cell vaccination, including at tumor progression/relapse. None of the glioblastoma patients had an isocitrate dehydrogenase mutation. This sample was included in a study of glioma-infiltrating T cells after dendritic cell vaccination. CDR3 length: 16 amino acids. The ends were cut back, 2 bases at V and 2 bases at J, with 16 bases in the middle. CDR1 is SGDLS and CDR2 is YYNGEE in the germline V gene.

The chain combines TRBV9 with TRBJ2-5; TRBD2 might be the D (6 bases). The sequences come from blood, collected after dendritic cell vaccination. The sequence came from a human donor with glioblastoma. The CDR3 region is CASSVGEEGSQETQYF. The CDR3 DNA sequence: TGTGCCAGCAGCGTGGGAGAGGAGGGCTCTCAAGAGACCCAGTACTTC.